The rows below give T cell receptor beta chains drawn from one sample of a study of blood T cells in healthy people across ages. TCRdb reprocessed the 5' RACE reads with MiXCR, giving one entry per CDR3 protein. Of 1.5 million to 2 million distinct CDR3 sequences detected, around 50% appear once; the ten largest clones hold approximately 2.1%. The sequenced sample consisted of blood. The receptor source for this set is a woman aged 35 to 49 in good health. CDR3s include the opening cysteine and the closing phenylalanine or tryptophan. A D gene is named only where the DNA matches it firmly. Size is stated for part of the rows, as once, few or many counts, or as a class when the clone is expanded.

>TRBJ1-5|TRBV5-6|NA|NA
CASSLNTQPQHF
TGTGCCAGCAGCTTGAATACTCAGCCCCAGCATTTT
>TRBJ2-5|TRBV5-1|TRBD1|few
CASSLGQGRKYF
TGCGCCAGCAGCTTGGGACAGGGGAGAAAGTACTTC
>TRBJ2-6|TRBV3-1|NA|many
CASSQVGSGANVLTF
TGCGCCAGCAGCCAAGTGGGGTCTGGGGCCAACGTCCTGACTTTC
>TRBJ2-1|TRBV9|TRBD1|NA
CASSVKKSGTDYNEQFF
TGTGCCAGCAGCGTCAAAAAATCCGGGACAGATTACAATGAGCAGTTCTTC
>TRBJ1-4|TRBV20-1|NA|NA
CSARRTETGVKLFF
TGCAGTGCTAGGAGGACGGAGACAGGAGTAAAACTGTTTTTT
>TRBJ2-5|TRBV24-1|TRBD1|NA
CATSDWDRGETQYF
TGTGCCACCAGTGATTGGGACAGGGGTGAGACCCAGTACTTC
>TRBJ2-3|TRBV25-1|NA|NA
CASRKQGRSTDTQYF
TGTGCCAGCAGGAAACAGGGAAGGAGCACAGATACGCAGTATTTT
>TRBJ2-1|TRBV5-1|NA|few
CASSLAGPGGGYNEQFF
TGCGCCAGCAGCTTGGCCGGACCAGGGGGGGGTTACAATGAGCAGTTCTTC
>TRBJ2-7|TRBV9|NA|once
CASSGSGGSRNEQYF
TGTGCCAGCAGCGGGTCCGGGGGATCTCGCAATGAGCAGTACTTC
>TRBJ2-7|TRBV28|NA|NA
CASSALGNEQYF
TGTGCCAGCAGTGCGCTGGGGAATGAGCAGTACTTC
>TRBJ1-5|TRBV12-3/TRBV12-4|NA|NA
CASSYEEGQPQHF
TGTGCCAGCAGTTACGAGGAGGGGCAGCCCCAGCATTTT
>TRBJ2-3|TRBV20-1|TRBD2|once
CSASSGGLAFSDTQYF
TGCAGTGCTAGTTCAGGGGGACTAGCTTTTTCAGATACGCAGTATTTT
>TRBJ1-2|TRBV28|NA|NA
CASSSLGETVYGYTF
TGTGCCAGCAGTTCCCTGGGGGAAACAGTTTATGGCTACACCTTC
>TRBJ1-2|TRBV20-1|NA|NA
CSATQGVRGPNYGYTF
TGCAGCGCTACTCAAGGAGTCAGGGGACCTAACTATGGCTACACCTTC
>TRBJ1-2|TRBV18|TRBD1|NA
CASSQSGQGAYGGYTF
TGTGCCAGCTCCCAATCGGGACAGGGGGCGTACGGTGGCTACACCTTC
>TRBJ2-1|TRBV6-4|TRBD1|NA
CASSRLGRGHDEQFF
TGTGCCAGCAGCCGACTCGGCAGGGGGCATGATGAGCAGTTCTTC
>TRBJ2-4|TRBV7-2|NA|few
CASSPGSIQYF
TGTGCCAGCAGCCCAGGGAGCATTCAGTACTTC
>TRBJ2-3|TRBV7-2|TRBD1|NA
CASSLGTAIRGDTQYF
TGTGCCAGCAGCTTGGGGACAGCGATACGAGGAGATACGCAGTATTTT
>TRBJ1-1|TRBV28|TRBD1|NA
CASTPLGTGIRGTEAFF
TGTGCCAGCACCCCCTTAGGGACAGGGATAAGAGGCACTGAAGCTTTCTTT
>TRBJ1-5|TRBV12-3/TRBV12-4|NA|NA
CASSDWGNSNQPQHF
TGTGCCAGCAGTGACTGGGGGAATAGCAATCAGCCCCAGCATTTT
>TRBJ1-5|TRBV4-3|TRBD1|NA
CASSSQQGANQPQHF
TGCGCCAGCAGCTCACAACAGGGGGCGAATCAGCCCCAGCATTTT
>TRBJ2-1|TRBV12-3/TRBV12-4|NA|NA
CASSLQGVGPRQFF
TGTGCCAGCAGTTTACAAGGTGTGGGACCACGGCAGTTCTTC
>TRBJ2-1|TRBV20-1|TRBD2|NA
CSARVASGTYNEQFF
TGCAGTGCTAGAGTGGCTAGCGGGACCTACAATGAGCAGTTCTTC
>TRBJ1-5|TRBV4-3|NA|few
CASSQDLGDWSNQPQHF
TGCGCCAGCAGCCAAGATCTGGGGGACTGGAGCAATCAGCCCCAGCATTTT
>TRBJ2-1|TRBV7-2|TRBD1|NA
CASQAQTGLNEQFF
TGTGCCAGCCAAGCTCAGACAGGGTTGAATGAGCAGTTCTTC
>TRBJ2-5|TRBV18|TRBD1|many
CASSPQTGQETQYF
TGTGCCAGCAGCCCACAGACAGGGCAAGAGACCCAGTACTTC
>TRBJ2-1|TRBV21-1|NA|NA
CRRGTGGTILIEQFF
TGTAGACGGGGGACAGGGGGTACAATCTTAATTGAGCAGTTCTTC
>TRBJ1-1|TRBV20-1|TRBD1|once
CSAKTGGWDTEAFF
TGCAGTGCTAAGACAGGGGGCTGGGACACTGAAGCTTTCTTT
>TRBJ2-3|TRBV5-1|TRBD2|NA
CASSTTSGGLRTDTQYF
TGCGCCAGCAGCACTACCAGCGGGGGGCTTCGCACAGATACGCAGTATTTT
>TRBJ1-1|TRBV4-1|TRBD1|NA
CASSPGQGAPGTEAFF
TGCGCCAGCAGCCCAGGACAGGGGGCTCCTGGCACTGAAGCTTTCTTT
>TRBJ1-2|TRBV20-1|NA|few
CSAKNLDYGYTF
TGCAGTGCTAAGAACCTTGACTATGGCTACACCTTC
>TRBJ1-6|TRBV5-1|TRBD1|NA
CASSPRDRGWNSPLHF
TGCGCCAGCAGCCCGAGGGACAGGGGATGGAATTCACCCCTCCACTTT
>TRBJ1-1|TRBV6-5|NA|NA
CASSYDGTEAFF
TGTGCCAGCAGTTACGACGGCACTGAAGCTTTCTTT
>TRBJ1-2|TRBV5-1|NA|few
CASSSSGIYGYTF
TGCGCCAGCAGCTCCTCAGGGATCTATGGCTACACCTTC
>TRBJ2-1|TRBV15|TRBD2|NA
CATSTPRGGGDEQFF
TGTGCCACCAGCACGCCCCGAGGCGGGGGAGATGAGCAGTTCTTC
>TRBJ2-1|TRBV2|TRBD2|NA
CASRPLGTRVNEQFF
TGTGCCAGCAGACCCCTAGGGACTAGAGTAAATGAGCAGTTCTTC
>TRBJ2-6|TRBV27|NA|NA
CASSPGQGHSGANVLTF
TGTGCCAGCAGTCCGGGGCAGGGCCACTCTGGGGCCAACGTCCTGACTTTC
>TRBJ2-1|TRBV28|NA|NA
CASSSLKGPNSHNEQFF
TGTGCCAGCAGTTCCTTGAAGGGACCGAATAGCCACAATGAGCAGTTCTTC
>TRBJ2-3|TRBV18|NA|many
CASSPPVTDTQYF
TGTGCCAGCTCACCACCGGTCACAGATACGCAGTATTTT
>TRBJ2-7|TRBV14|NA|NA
CASSQDRRTNTYEQYF
TGTGCCAGCAGCCAAGATCGGAGGACAAACACCTACGAGCAGTACTTC
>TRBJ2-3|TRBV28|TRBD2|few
CASRESLGGMTASTDTQYF
TGTGCCAGCAGAGAAAGTTTGGGGGGGATGACAGCTAGCACAGATACGCAGTATTTT
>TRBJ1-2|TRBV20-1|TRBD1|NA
CSAPDTQGQGGYTF
TGCAGTGCCCCAGACACACAGGGGCAGGGGGGCTACACCTTC
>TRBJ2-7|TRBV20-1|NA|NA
CSARVGGLNEQYF
TGCAGTGCTAGAGTGGGGGGGCTAAACGAGCAGTACTTC